This entry describes one TCR beta chain. Some clones are missing from TCRdb's copy, which holds only in-frame ones; the method was immunoSEQ multiplex PCR. Among about 52,000 clones listed, 75% to 90% were seen once. The data stem from a study of PD-L1 blockade in urothelial cancer. About the study: After treatment start, blood was analyzed at 3 weeks (second dose) and at 6 weeks.

CDR1 and CDR2 from the germline V gene are SGHNT and YYREEE (reference sequence). The V and J ends lost 5 bases and 4 bases respectively, with 7 bases between them. This CDR3 is built from 11 residues. The time point: pretreatment peripheral blood. Pretreatment sampling and on-treatment sampling together yielded between 1 and 8 samples for each patient. The TCR comes from a man aged 50-60 years with urothelial cancer. The starting material was PBMCs, obtained around atezolizumab (anti-PD-L1) treatment. The gene calls are TRBV5-4 and TRBJ2-7; D remains ambiguous. CDR3 DNA: TGTGCCAGCAGTTCCGGTTACGAGCAGTACTTC. Translated: CASSSGYEQYF. Using reference TRBV5-4 and TRBJ2-7 for the parts outside the CDR3, the full variable domain is ETGVTQSPTHLIKTRGQQVTLRCSSQSGHNTVSWYQQALGQGPQFIFQYYREEENGRGNFPPRFSGLQFPNYSSELNVNALELDDSALYLCASSSGYEQYFGPGTRLTVT.